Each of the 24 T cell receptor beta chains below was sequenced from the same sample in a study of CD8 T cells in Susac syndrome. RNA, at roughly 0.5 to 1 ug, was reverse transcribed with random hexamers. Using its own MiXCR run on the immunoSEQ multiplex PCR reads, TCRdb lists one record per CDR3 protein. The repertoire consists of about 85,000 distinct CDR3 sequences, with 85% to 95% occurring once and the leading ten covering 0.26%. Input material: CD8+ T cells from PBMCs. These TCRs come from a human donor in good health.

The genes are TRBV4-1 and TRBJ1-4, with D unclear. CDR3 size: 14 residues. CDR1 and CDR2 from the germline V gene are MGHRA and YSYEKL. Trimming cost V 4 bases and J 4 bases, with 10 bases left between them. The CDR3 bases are TGCGCCAGCAGCCTTCGACCGAATAATGAAAAACTGTTTTTT. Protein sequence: CASSLRPNNEKLFF.

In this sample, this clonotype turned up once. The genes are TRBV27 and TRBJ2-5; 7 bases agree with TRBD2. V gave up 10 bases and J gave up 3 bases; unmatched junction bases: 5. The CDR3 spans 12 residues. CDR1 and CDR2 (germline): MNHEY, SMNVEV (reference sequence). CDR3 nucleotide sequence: TGTGCCATCGGGGACTACAAAGAGACCCAGTACTTC. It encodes CAIGDYKETQYF.

The CDR3 bases are TGCAGTGCTAGAGATGCTACTAGCGGGCTCTCCTACGAGCAGTACTTC. Translation gives CSARDATSGLSYEQYF. The chain has TRBV20-1 and TRBJ2-7; TRBD2 matches 9 bases. The CDR3 is made up of 16 amino acids. V shed 0 bases and J 0 bases; nucleotides not matched to a gene: 6. The germline gives CDR1 DFQATT, CDR2 SNEGSKA (reference sequence).

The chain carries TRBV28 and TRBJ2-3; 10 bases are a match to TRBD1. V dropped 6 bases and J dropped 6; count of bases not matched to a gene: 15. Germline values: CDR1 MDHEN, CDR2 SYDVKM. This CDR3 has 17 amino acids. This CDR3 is CASSLGDRGQFLDTQYF. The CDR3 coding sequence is TGTGCCAGCAGCCTAGGAGACAGGGGGCAATTTTTGGATACGCAGTATTTT.

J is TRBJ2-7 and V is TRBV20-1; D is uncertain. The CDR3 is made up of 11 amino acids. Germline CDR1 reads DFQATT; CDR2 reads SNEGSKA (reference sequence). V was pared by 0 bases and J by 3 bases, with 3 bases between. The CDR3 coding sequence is TGCAGTGCTAGAGAGGGCTACGAGCAGTACTTC. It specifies CSAREGYEQYF.

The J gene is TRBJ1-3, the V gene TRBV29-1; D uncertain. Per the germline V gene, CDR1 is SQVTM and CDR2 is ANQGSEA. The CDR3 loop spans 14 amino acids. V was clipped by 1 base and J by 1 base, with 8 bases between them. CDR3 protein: CSVEVVGSGNTIYF. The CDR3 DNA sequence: TGCAGCGTTGAAGTAGTGGGGTCTGGAAACACCATATATTTT.

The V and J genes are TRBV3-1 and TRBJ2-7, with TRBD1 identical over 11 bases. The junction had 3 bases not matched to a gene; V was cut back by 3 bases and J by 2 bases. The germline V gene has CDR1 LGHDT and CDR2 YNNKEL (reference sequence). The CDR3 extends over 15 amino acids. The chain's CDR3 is CASSHGQGATYEQYF. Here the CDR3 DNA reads TGTGCCAGCAGCCACGGACAGGGGGCCACCTACGAGCAGTACTTC.

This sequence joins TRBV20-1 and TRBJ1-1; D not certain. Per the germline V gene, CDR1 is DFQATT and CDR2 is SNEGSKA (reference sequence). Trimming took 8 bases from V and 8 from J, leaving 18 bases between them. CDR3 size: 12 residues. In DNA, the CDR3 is TGCAGTCATACCCGGCGTCTCGGGGAAGCTTTCTTT. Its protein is CSHTRRLGEAFF.

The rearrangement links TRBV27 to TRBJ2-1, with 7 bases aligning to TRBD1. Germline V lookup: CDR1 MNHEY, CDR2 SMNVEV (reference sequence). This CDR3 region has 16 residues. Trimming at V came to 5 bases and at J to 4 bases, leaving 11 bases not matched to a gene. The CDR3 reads CASSQQGTSQYNEQFF. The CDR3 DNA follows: TGTGCCAGCAGTCAACAGGGGACAAGCCAATACAATGAGCAGTTCTTC.

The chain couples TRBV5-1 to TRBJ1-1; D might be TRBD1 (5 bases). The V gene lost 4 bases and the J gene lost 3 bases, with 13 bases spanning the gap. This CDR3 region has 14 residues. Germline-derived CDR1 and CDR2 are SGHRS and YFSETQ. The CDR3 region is CASSRGTDDTEAFF. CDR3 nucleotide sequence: TGCGCCAGCAGCCGCGGGACGGATGACACTGAAGCTTTCTTT. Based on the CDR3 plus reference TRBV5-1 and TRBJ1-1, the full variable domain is KAGVTQTPRYLIKTRGQQVTLSCSPISGHRSVSWYQQTPGQGLQFLFEYFSETQRNKGNFPGRFSGRQFSNSRSEMNVSTLELGDSALYLCASSRGTDDTEAFFGQGTRLTVV.

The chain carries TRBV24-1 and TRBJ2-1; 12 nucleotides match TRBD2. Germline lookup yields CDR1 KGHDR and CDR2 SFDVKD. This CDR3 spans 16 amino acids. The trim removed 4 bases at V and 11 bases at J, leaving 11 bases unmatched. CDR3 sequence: CATSDSRLAGEVQQFF. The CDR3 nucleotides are TGTGCCACCAGTGACTCCAGACTAGCGGGAGAGGTTCAGCAGTTCTTC.

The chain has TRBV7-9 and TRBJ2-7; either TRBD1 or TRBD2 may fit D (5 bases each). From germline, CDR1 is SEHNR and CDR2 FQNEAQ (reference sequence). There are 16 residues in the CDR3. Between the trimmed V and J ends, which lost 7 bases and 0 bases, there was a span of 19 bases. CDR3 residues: CASTSSRDPSSYEQYF. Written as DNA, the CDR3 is TGTGCCAGCACTTCTAGCAGGGATCCGAGCTCCTACGAGCAGTACTTC.

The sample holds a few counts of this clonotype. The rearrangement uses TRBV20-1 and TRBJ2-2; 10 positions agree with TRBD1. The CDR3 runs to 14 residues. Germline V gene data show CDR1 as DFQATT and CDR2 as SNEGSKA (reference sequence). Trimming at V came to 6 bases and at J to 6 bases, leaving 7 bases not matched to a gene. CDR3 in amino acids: CSARTGGDPGELFF. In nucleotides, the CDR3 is TGCAGTGCGAGGACAGGGGGAGACCCCGGGGAGCTGTTTTTT.

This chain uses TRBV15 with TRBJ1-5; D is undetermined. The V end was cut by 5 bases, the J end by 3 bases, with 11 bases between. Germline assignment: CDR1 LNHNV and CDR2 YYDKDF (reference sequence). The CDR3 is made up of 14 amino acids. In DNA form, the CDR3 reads TGTGCCACCAGCTACCAGGTGATCAATCAGCCCCAGCATTTT. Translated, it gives CATSYQVINQPQHF.

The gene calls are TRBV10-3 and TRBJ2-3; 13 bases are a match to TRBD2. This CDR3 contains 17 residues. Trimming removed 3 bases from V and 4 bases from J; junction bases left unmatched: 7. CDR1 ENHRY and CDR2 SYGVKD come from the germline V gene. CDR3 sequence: CAISESTSGRDADTQYF. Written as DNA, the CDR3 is TGTGCCATCAGTGAATCCACTAGCGGGAGGGATGCAGATACGCAGTATTTT.

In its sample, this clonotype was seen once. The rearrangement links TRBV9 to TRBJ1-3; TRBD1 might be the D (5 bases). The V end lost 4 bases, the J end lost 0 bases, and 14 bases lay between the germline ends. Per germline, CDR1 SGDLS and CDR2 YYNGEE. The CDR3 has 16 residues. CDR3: CASSTRQLGSGNTIYF. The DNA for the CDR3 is TGTGCCAGCAGCACCCGACAGTTAGGCTCTGGAAACACCATATATTTT.

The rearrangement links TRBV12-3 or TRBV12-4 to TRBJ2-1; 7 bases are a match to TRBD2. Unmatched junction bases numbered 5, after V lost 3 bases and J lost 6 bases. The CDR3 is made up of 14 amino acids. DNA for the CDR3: TGTGCCAGCAGTTTGGGAGGGGTAGGCAATGAGCAGTTCTTC. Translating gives CASSLGGVGNEQFF.

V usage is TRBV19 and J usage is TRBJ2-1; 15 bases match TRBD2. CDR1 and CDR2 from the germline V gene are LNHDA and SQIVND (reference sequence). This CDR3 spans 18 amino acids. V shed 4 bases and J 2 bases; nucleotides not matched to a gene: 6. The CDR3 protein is CASSTGLAGGNPYNEQFF. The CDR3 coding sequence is TGTGCCAGTAGTACGGGACTAGCGGGAGGAAACCCCTACAATGAGCAGTTCTTC.

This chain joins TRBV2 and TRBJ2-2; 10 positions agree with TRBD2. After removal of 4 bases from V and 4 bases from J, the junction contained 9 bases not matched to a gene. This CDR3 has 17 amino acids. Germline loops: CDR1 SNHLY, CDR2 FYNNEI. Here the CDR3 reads CASSAASGSRSTGELFF. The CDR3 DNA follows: TGTGCCAGCAGTGCCGCTAGCGGGAGTCGTAGCACCGGGGAGCTGTTTTTT.

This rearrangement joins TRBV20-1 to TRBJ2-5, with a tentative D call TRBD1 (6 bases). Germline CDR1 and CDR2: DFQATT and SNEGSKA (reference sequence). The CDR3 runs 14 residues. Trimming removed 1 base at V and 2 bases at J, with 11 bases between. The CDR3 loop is CSARGGTRQETQYF. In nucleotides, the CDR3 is TGCAGTGCTAGAGGGGGGACACGACAAGAGACCCAGTACTTC.

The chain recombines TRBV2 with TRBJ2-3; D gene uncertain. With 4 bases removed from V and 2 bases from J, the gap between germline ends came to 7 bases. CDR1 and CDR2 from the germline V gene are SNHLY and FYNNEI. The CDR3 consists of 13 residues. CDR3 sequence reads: CASSGLYTDTQYF. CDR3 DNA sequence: TGTGCCAGCAGTGGTCTATACACAGATACGCAGTATTTT. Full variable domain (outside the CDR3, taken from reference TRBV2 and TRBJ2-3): EPEVTQTPSHQVTQMGQEVILRCVPISNHLYFYWYRQILGQKVEFLVSFYNNEISEKSEIFDDQFSVERPDGSNFTLKIRSTKLEDSAMYFCASSGLYTDTQYFGPGTRLTVL.

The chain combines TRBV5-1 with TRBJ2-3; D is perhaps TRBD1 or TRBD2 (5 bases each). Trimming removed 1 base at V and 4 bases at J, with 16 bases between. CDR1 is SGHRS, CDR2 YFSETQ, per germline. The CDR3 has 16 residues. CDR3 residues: CASSLLRGAISDTQYF. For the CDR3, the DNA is TGCGCCAGCAGCTTGTTGAGGGGCGCGATTTCAGATACGCAGTATTTT.

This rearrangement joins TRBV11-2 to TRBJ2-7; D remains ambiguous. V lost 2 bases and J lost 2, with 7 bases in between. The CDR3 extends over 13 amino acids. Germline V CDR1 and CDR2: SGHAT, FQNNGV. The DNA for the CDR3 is TGTGCCAGCAGCTTACCTACTACCTACGAGCAGTACGTC. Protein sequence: CASSLPTTYEQYV.

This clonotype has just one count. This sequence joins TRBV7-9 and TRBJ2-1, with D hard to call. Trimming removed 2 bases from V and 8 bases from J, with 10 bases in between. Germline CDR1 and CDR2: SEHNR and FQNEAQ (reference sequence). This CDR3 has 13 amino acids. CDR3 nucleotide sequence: TGTGCCAGCAGCTTAAAGGGTCCCGATGAGCAGTTCTTC. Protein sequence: CASSLKGPDEQFF.